The text below deals with one TCR beta chain. These data originate in a study of T cell changes during pregnancy in multiple sclerosis. The data were produced by immunoSEQ multiplex PCR, yet TCRdb's version contains in-frame clones alone and is incomplete. The table has tens of thousands of clones, 80% to 95% seen once. Germline V CDR1 and CDR2: MGHDK, SYGVNS. Trimming left V 4 bases short and J 7 bases short, with 7 bases between. This CDR3 spans 11 amino acids. What was sequenced was peripheral blood. The chain employs TRBV25-1 and TRBJ1-1; the D is unclear. This TCR came from a female donor with multiple sclerosis, enrolled in a pregnancy study. CDR3 protein: CASSGGGEAFF. The CDR3 coding sequence is TGTGCCAGCAGTGGAGGTGGTGAAGCTTTCTTT.